Following are 5 T cell receptor beta chains from one sample sequenced in a study of beta chain features in type 1 diabetes. The study's findings and limits: Among all four CD4+ subsets, Type 1 diabetes patients had TCRB CDR3s that were moderately but significantly shorter.

The antigens these receptors bind are not known. Isolated RNA was reverse transcribed in full, so expressed TCRB transcripts were sequenced. Sequencing used immunoSEQ multiplex PCR; TCRdb keeps in-frame clones, though not all of them. The table records around 110,000 clones, roughly 15% of them present only once. The source material was central memory CD4+ T cells from blood. These TCRs come from a man aged 25 to 40 with type 1 diabetes.

The sample holds a few counts of this clone. The chain employs TRBV30 and TRBJ2-2, with TRBD2 matching over 7 bases. The junction had 0 bases not matched to a gene; V was cut back by 2 bases and J by 0 bases. Germline CDR1 reads GTSNPN; CDR2 reads SVGIG (reference sequence). The CDR3 consists of 14 residues. DNA of the CDR3: TGTGCCTGGAGTCGGGGGGCGAACACCGGGGAGCTGTTTTTT. Amino acid sequence: CAWSRGANTGELFF.

Only a few counts were recorded for this clone. J is TRBJ2-1 and V is TRBV30; no reliable D call. The CDR3 spans 11 residues. Trimming removed 5 bases at V and 7 bases at J, with 9 bases between. Germline loops: CDR1 GTSNPN, CDR2 SVGIG (reference sequence). The CDR3 sequence is CAWSAVNEQFF. CDR3 nucleotide sequence: TGTGCCTGGTCCGCCGTAAATGAGCAGTTCTTC.

V and J are TRBV2 and TRBJ2-3; TRBD2 is a possible D gene (7 bases). Germline CDR1 reads SNHLY; CDR2 reads FYNNEI. This CDR3 region has 15 residues. Trimming left V 5 bases short and J 4 bases short, with 16 bases between. For the CDR3, the DNA is TGTGCCAGCAGTCCCATGGGGGGGGCAGCAGATACGCAGTATTTT. Protein product: CASSPMGGAADTQYF.

The J gene is TRBJ2-2, the V gene TRBV10-3; D is unclear. This CDR3 region has 14 residues. From germline, CDR1 is ENHRY and CDR2 SYGVKD. In nucleotides, the CDR3 is TGTGGTACGAGAGCCTCTGGTAACACCGGGGAGCTGTTTTTT. Translation gives CGTRASGNTGELFF.

The chain links TRBV4-2 to TRBJ2-1; 8 bases are shared with TRBD1. The germline V gene has CDR1 LGHNA and CDR2 YNFKEQ. This CDR3 region has 16 residues. The V segment lost 5 bases and the J segment 8 bases; nucleotides outside the gene matches: 14. DNA for the CDR3: TGTGCCAGCAGCGCACTGACAGGGGCCGGAGTCCATGAGCAGTTCTTC. This codes for CASSALTGAGVHEQFF.